Listed below are T cell receptor beta chains from one sample, sequenced in a study of shared clonotypes between healthy human individuals. TCRdb's table, derived via immunoSEQ multiplex PCR, lists solely in-frame clones and lacks some. The sample yields approximately 840,000 clones, 90% to 98% seen once. Sequencing was performed on naive CD8+ T cells sorted from blood. Every receptor here comes from a man in his thirties or forties in good health. CDR3s include the opening cysteine and the closing phenylalanine or tryptophan. D genes are given only for firm matches. For some rows the clone size is stated as once, few or many, or as a class when expanded; others skip it.

size: once; J: TRBJ2-3; V: TRBV7-7; D: TRBD2; DNA: TGTGCCAGCAGCTTAGCGCTAGCGGGAGGACCGGATACGCAGTATTTT; CDR3: CASSLALAGGPDTQYF
size: -; J: TRBJ2-1; V: TRBV11-2; D: -; DNA: TGTGCCAGCAGCTTAGATGAAAAGCAGTTCTTC; CDR3: CASSLDEKQFF
size: -; J: TRBJ2-1; V: TRBV5-4; D: TRBD2; DNA: TGTGCCAGCAGCTTGACGGTACTAGCGGGTAGGGATGAGCAGTTCTTC; CDR3: CASSLTVLAGRDEQFF
size: -; J: TRBJ2-7; V: TRBV27; D: -; DNA: TGTGCCAGCAGTTTAGGCCAAAGGCATGGATTTTACGAGCAGTACTTC; CDR3: CASSLGQRHGFYEQYF
size: -; J: TRBJ2-1; V: TRBV15; D: -; DNA: TGTGCCACCAGCAGAGAGCTCCCGGGAGAAGCCTACAATGAGCAGTTCTTC; CDR3: CATSRELPGEAYNEQFF
size: -; J: TRBJ2-7; V: TRBV5-1; D: -; DNA: TGCGCCAGCAGCTTTGAGGACGGCTCCTACGAGCAGTACTTC; CDR3: CASSFEDGSYEQYF
size: -; J: TRBJ2-1; V: TRBV7-9; D: -; DNA: TGTGCCAGCAGAAAAGGGGCTGGGTACAATGAGCAGTTCTTC; CDR3: CASRKGAGYNEQFF
size: -; J: TRBJ1-1; V: TRBV14; D: -; DNA: TGTGCCAGCAGCCAAGATCGGTTGACGCGGGGGAGCACTGAAGCTTTCTTT; CDR3: CASSQDRLTRGSTEAFF
size: -; J: TRBJ2-7; V: TRBV7-9; D: -; DNA: TGTGCCAGCAGCTTCTCCGGGACGCCCTACGAACAGTACTTC; CDR3: CASSFSGTPYEQYF
size: -; J: TRBJ2-7; V: TRBV18; D: -; DNA: TGTGCCAGCTCACCGTATCCAGAGAACTACGAGCAGTACTTC; CDR3: CASSPYPENYEQYF
size: -; J: TRBJ1-1; V: TRBV4-3; D: -; DNA: TGCGCCAGCAGCCAAGCGGCCGGGAGCACTGAAGCTTTCTTT; CDR3: CASSQAAGSTEAFF
size: -; J: TRBJ2-1; V: TRBV4-3; D: TRBD1; DNA: TGCGCCAGCAGCCAAGTAGTGACAGGGGAAGTACTATTCAATGAGCAGTTCTTC; CDR3: CASSQVVTGEVLFNEQFF
size: -; J: TRBJ1-5; V: TRBV7-9; D: -; DNA: TGTGCCAGCAGCACAGGGACCAACTACCCGCATTTT; CDR3: CASSTGTNYPHF
size: -; J: TRBJ2-1; V: TRBV27; D: -; DNA: TGTGCCAGCAGTTCCGGCTGGGGTGAGCAGTTCTTC; CDR3: CASSSGWGEQFF
size: -; J: TRBJ2-7; V: TRBV27; D: TRBD2; DNA: TGTGCCAGCAGTTTGAGGGCGGGAGGGCGAGAGCAGTACTTC; CDR3: CASSLRAGGREQYF
size: -; J: TRBJ2-7; V: TRBV27; D: -; DNA: TGTGCCAGCAGTTTTGGTTTTTACTACGAGCAGTACTTC; CDR3: CASSFGFYYEQYF
size: once; J: TRBJ2-7; V: TRBV27; D: -; DNA: TGTGCCAGCTCCTTCGGTACTTCCTACGAGCAGTACTTC; CDR3: CASSFGTSYEQYF
size: -; J: TRBJ2-7; V: TRBV28; D: TRBD2; DNA: TGTGCCAGCAGTTTTAGACTAGCGGTTGCCTACGAGCAGTACTTC; CDR3: CASSFRLAVAYEQYF
size: -; J: TRBJ2-3; V: TRBV7-3; D: -; DNA: TGTGCCAGCAGCTTAATCAGACCAGATACGCAGTATTTT; CDR3: CASSLIRPDTQYF
size: -; J: TRBJ2-7; V: TRBV7-9; D: TRBD1; DNA: TGTGCCAGCAGCATAAGGACAGGGGTGCACTACGAGCAGTACTTC; CDR3: CASSIRTGVHYEQYF
size: -; J: TRBJ2-1; V: TRBV29-1; D: -; DNA: TGCAGCGTTGAGGCCCTATCCTGGGACACCCCCTACAATGAGCAGTTCTTC; CDR3: CSVEALSWDTPYNEQFF
size: -; J: TRBJ2-1; V: TRBV28; D: TRBD1; DNA: TGTGCCAGCAGTCCACGGGACAGGAGCTCCTACAATGAGCAGTTCTTC; CDR3: CASSPRDRSSYNEQFF
size: -; J: TRBJ2-7; V: TRBV7-9; D: -; DNA: TGTGCCAGCAGCTTACACGAGAGCCTAGGCGAGCAGTACTTC; CDR3: CASSLHESLGEQYF
size: -; J: TRBJ2-7; V: TRBV27; D: -; DNA: TGTGCCAGCAGTTTAGGATCCTACGAGCAGTACTTC; CDR3: CASSLGSYEQYF
size: once; J: TRBJ2-2; V: TRBV19; D: TRBD1; DNA: TGTGCCAGTATGGGACAGGGGGCCCCCGGGGAGCTGTTTTTT; CDR3: CASMGQGAPGELFF
size: -; J: TRBJ2-7; V: TRBV4-3; D: TRBD1; DNA: TGCGCCAGCAGCCAAGGGACCGGGACAGGGGTCCGGGAGCAGTACTTC; CDR3: CASSQGTGTGVREQYF
size: -; J: TRBJ1-1; V: TRBV29-1; D: -; DNA: TGCAGCGTCTCAGCGAACACTGAAGCTTTCTTT; CDR3: CSVSANTEAFF
size: once; J: TRBJ2-2; V: TRBV28; D: -; DNA: TGTGCCAGCAGTTTAAAGAGAGGGCGCGGGGAGCTGTTTTTT; CDR3: CASSLKRGRGELFF
size: -; J: TRBJ2-7; V: TRBV5-5; D: -; DNA: TGTGCCAGCAGCTTGGACACGGACCCCTACGAGCAGTACTTC; CDR3: CASSLDTDPYEQYF
size: -; J: TRBJ2-3; V: TRBV29-1; D: -; DNA: TGCAGCGTTGTTGGTGGGAGTTGGGCAGATACGCAGTATTTT; CDR3: CSVVGGSWADTQYF
size: -; J: TRBJ1-2; V: TRBV7-9; D: -; DNA: TGTGCCAGCAGCTTAGTAATGAGTTATGGCTACACCTTC; CDR3: CASSLVMSYGYTF
size: -; J: TRBJ2-7; V: TRBV9; D: TRBD2; DNA: TGTGCCAGCAGCCCGGGGACTAGCGTCGTCGAGCAGTACTTC; CDR3: CASSPGTSVVEQYF
size: -; J: TRBJ2-7; V: TRBV29-1; D: -; DNA: TGCAGCGCCGCTGGGGATTTCACCTACGAGCAGTACTTC; CDR3: CSAAGDFTYEQYF
size: -; J: TRBJ1-1; V: TRBV29-1; D: -; DNA: TGCAGCGTGACAGGTTTGGGGAACACTGAAGCTTTCTTT; CDR3: CSVTGLGNTEAFF
size: -; J: TRBJ1-2; V: TRBV27; D: -; DNA: TGTGCCAGCAGCAAAGGGGTGATCGGGGAGTTCTATGGCTACACCTTC; CDR3: CASSKGVIGEFYGYTF
size: -; J: TRBJ2-7; V: TRBV7-9; D: TRBD2; DNA: TGTGCCAGCAGCCAACGACTAGCGGGAGCCGAGCAGTACTTC; CDR3: CASSQRLAGAEQYF
size: -; J: TRBJ2-7; V: TRBV30; D: -; DNA: TGTGCCTGGAGTGTACCCGGGGACGAATACGAGCAGTACTTC; CDR3: CAWSVPGDEYEQYF
size: -; J: TRBJ1-1; V: TRBV9; D: -; DNA: TGTGCCAGCAGCGTAGGCCAGGGGCCCGCGGGGATGGAAGCTTTCTTT; CDR3: CASSVGQGPAGMEAFF
size: -; J: TRBJ2-7; V: TRBV7-9; D: TRBD2; DNA: TGTGCCAGCAGCCCTGGGCGGGAGACCTACGAGCAGTACTTC; CDR3: CASSPGRETYEQYF
size: once; J: TRBJ2-3; V: TRBV27; D: -; DNA: TGTGCCAGCAGTTTAAATGTGTTAGCTACGCAGTATTTT; CDR3: CASSLNVLATQYF
size: -; J: TRBJ2-1; V: TRBV7-9; D: TRBD2; DNA: TGTGCCAGCAGCTTTATAGCGGGAGGCTGGGATGAGCAGTTCTTC; CDR3: CASSFIAGGWDEQFF
size: -; J: TRBJ2-7; V: TRBV27; D: TRBD1; DNA: TGTGCCAGCGGGACAGTCTACGAGCAGTACTTC; CDR3: CASGTVYEQYF
size: -; J: TRBJ2-1; V: TRBV7-8; D: -; DNA: TGTGCCAGCAGCTTACGGGTAGGGCGAGGCTCCTACAATGAGCAGTTCTTC; CDR3: CASSLRVGRGSYNEQFF
size: -; J: TRBJ2-7; V: TRBV18; D: TRBD1; DNA: TGTGCCAGCTCACCACTAAATCGGACAGGGTCCCCCTACGAGCAGTACTTC; CDR3: CASSPLNRTGSPYEQYF
size: -; J: TRBJ2-5; V: TRBV5-1; D: TRBD1; DNA: TGCGCCAGCAGCCGTACAGGGGGCGCGGGGGAGACCCAGTACTTC; CDR3: CASSRTGGAGETQYF
size: -; J: TRBJ2-5; V: TRBV6-5; D: TRBD2; DNA: TGTGCCAGCAGTTACGGAGCGGGAGGGCTCGAGACCCAGTACTTC; CDR3: CASSYGAGGLETQYF
size: -; J: TRBJ2-1; V: TRBV13; D: -; DNA: TGTGCCAGCAGCTCCCCTTGGGGCCAGGGCGACAATGAGCAGTTCTTC; CDR3: CASSSPWGQGDNEQFF
size: -; J: TRBJ2-7; V: TRBV7-9; D: TRBD1; DNA: TGTGCCAGCAGCTCTCTCGACAGGGCCTACGAGCAGTACTTC; CDR3: CASSSLDRAYEQYF
size: -; J: TRBJ2-1; V: TRBV2; D: TRBD1; DNA: TGTGCCAGCACCGAGAAACAGGGGATCCCCTACAATGAGCAGTTCTTC; CDR3: CASTEKQGIPYNEQFF
size: -; J: TRBJ2-1; V: TRBV7-9; D: TRBD2; DNA: TGTGCCAGCAGCTTAAGACTAGCGAGTTTCAATGAGCAGTTCTTC; CDR3: CASSLRLASFNEQFF
size: once; J: TRBJ2-7; V: TRBV14; D: -; DNA: TGTGCCAGCAGCCCGCTCGACACCATCTACGAGCAGTACTTC; CDR3: CASSPLDTIYEQYF
size: -; J: TRBJ1-1; V: TRBV4-1; D: -; DNA: TGCGCCAGCAGCCAGGGTTCTGAAGCTTTCTTT; CDR3: CASSQGSEAFF
size: once; J: TRBJ2-7; V: TRBV7-9; D: TRBD2; DNA: TGTGCCAGCAGCCCTAGCGGGAGGACGAGGGAGCAGTACTTC; CDR3: CASSPSGRTREQYF
size: -; J: TRBJ2-7; V: TRBV7-6; D: -; DNA: TGTGCCAGCAGCGCTAGGGGCCTCGAGCAGTACTTC; CDR3: CASSARGLEQYF
size: once; J: TRBJ2-7; V: TRBV7-9; D: -; DNA: TGTGCCAGCAGCGGTAGCGGAGGGAGATACGAGCAGTACTTC; CDR3: CASSGSGGRYEQYF
size: once; J: TRBJ1-1; V: TRBV2; D: -; DNA: TGTGCCAGCAGTTCAGGGAACACTGAAGCTTTCTTT; CDR3: CASSSGNTEAFF
size: -; J: TRBJ2-3; V: TRBV27; D: -; DNA: TGTGCCAGCAGCCTTACAAGGTCCGGACGAGATACGCAGTATTTT; CDR3: CASSLTRSGRDTQYF